This T cell receptor beta chain was recorded in a study of shared clonotypes between healthy human individuals. Study results and limitations: Naive subsets generally exceeded memory subsets in estimated richness.

Investigators spread the genomic DNA of each subset evenly over several immunoSEQ plates. Clones were read by immunoSEQ multiplex PCR, and TCRdb kept only the in-frame ones, dropping some. The sample gives millions of clones, roughly 93% of which show up once; roughly 0.36% is in the top ten. This clone was seen a few times. Its specificity is not known. This CDR3 is 14 amino acids long. Trimming removed 2 bases from V and 6 bases from J; junction bases left unmatched: 6. Germline CDR1 is LNHDA and CDR2 is SQIVND (reference sequence). This TCR derives from a man aged 18-30 years in good health. Some clones in this sample may be carry-over from other donors' samples. The chain carries TRBV19 and TRBJ1-1, with 7 positions matching TRBD1. The specimen sequenced was naive CD4+ T cells from PBMCs. Noted subset: CD45RA+ positively selected. The CDR3 DNA follows: TGTGCCAGTAGTATATGGGGGACAGTCCCTGAAGCTTTCTTT. This sequence encodes CASSIWGTVPEAFF.